This T cell receptor (beta chain) was recovered during a study of shared clonotypes between healthy human individuals. Study details: CD4 naive cells filled three plates per donor, CD4 memory three, CD8 naive two and CD8 memory one.

Trimming stripped 6 bases from V and 0 bases from J, with 12 bases between. CDR1 LNHDA and CDR2 SQIVND come from the germline V gene (reference sequence). The CDR3 totals 15 residues. A CD45RA-negative memory subset and a CD45RA+ naive subset were separated from the CD4+ cells. The assay was immunoSEQ multiplex PCR, and TCRdb's table has in-frame clones only and misses some. The sample yields about 2.3 million clones, 90% to 95% seen once. The genes are TRBV19 and TRBJ1-5, with D possibly being TRBD1 (5 bases). The specimen sequenced was naive CD4+ T cells from PBMCs. The subset here: CD45RA+ positively selected. This sequence was found in a young man in good health. Some clones in this sample may be carry-over from other donors' samples. CDR3 amino acids: CASRELTASNQPQHF. The CDR3 DNA is TGTGCCAGTAGGGAATTGACAGCTAGCAATCAGCCCCAGCATTTT.